One sample yielded the 31 T cell receptor beta chains listed below, sequenced in a study of blood T cell repertoires in COVID-19. Data came from immunoSEQ multiplex PCR; TCRdb stores just in-frame clones and leaves some out. Here the sample spans about 440,000 clones, roughly 91% being singletons. Sequenced sample: PBMCs or T cells enriched from blood (not recorded which). The receptors stem from a man aged 18 to 30 who had recovered from COVID-19.

The chain recombines TRBV7-2 with TRBJ2-7; TRBD2 aligns across 8 bases. The V segment lost 5 bases and the J segment 6 bases; nucleotides outside the gene matches: 3. Looked up from germline, CDR1 is SGHTA and CDR2 is FQGNSA. The CDR3 extends over 12 amino acids. In DNA, the CDR3 is TGTGCCAGCAGCAAAGGACTAGCCGAGCAGTACTTC. Residues: CASSKGLAEQYF.

The V gene is TRBV28, the J gene TRBJ1-4; TRBD1 matches 7 bases. The CDR3 runs to 16 residues. In germline, CDR1 is MDHEN, CDR2 SYDVKM. V shed 2 bases, J shed 0 bases, and the junction held 3 bases outside the gene matches. CDR3 DNA: TGTGCCAGCAGTTTAGACAGGGATTCAACTAATGAAAAACTGTTTTTT. Its translation: CASSLDRDSTNEKLFF.

The chain joins TRBV27 to TRBJ1-1; 7 nucleotides agree with TRBD1. There are 13 residues in the CDR3. In germline, CDR1 is MNHEY, CDR2 SMNVEV (reference sequence). With 3 bases clipped from V and 4 bases from J, the junction kept 2 bases outside the gene matches. CDR3 DNA sequence: TGTGCCAGCAGTTTCAACAGGGGCACTGAAGCTTTCTTT. This codes for CASSFNRGTEAFF.

The chain joins TRBV29-1 to TRBJ1-3; 8 bases agree with TRBD1. The J segment lost 4 bases and the V segment lost 6 bases, leaving 5 bases of the junction unmatched. The germline V gene encodes CDR1 SQVTM and CDR2 ANQGSEA. This CDR3 spans 13 amino acids. CDR3 nucleotides: TGCAGCGTCGTAGACAGGGGCGGAAACACCATATATTTT. Residues: CSVVDRGGNTIYF. Filled out from reference TRBV29-1 and TRBJ1-3, the complete variable domain reads SAVISQKPSRDICQRGTSLTIQCQVDSQVTMMFWYRQQPGQSLTLIATANQGSEATYESGFVIDKFPISRPNLTFSTLTVSNMSPEDSSIYLCSVVDRGGNTIYFGEGSWLTVV.

This chain connects TRBV9 to TRBJ1-1; tentative D call: TRBD1 (5 bases). Deletions cut 3 bases from V and 1 base from J, with 10 bases between. This CDR3 comprises 14 residues. CDR1 is SGDLS and CDR2 is YYNGEE in the germline V gene. The CDR3 region is CASSAFTGNTEAFF. CDR3 DNA sequence: TGTGCCAGCAGCGCCTTTACAGGGAACACTGAAGCTTTCTTT.

V usage is TRBV6-5 and J usage is TRBJ2-1, with a possible D match to TRBD2 (6 bases). The germline V gene has CDR1 MNHEY and CDR2 SVGAGI. The CDR3 is 15 residues long. V was pared by 2 bases and J by 1 base, with 9 bases between. The DNA for the CDR3 is TGTGCCAGCAGTTACGGGGGGATTTCCTACAATGAGCAGTTCTTC. Translated: CASSYGGISYNEQFF.

The chain uses TRBV14 and TRBJ2-5, with TRBD1 matching 9 bases. Germline CDR1 is SGHDN and CDR2 is FVKESK. The V gene end was trimmed by 1 base and the J gene end by 3 bases; junction bases not matched to a gene: 9. The CDR3 runs to 17 residues. CDR3 nucleotide sequence: TGTGCCAGCAGCCAAGGGCTCCTCCGGGACAGGGAAGAGACCCAGTACTTC. This codes for CASSQGLLRDREETQYF.

The chain combines TRBV3-1 (or the pseudogene TRBV3-2) with TRBJ2-7; unclear D gene. CDR1 is LGHDT and CDR2 is YNNKEL in the germline V gene (reference sequence). Trimming removed 0 bases from V and 0 bases from J, with 12 bases in between. The CDR3 is 16 amino acids. CDR3 nucleotide sequence: TGTGCCAGCAGCCAAGATAACGCATGGAGCTCCTACGAGCAGTACTTC. This sequence encodes CASSQDNAWSSYEQYF.

V gene TRBV5-6 combines with J gene TRBJ1-6, with D unclear. The germline V gene encodes CDR1 SGHDT and CDR2 YYEEEE. This CDR3 contains 13 residues. Trimming removed 1 base from V and 5 bases from J, with 4 bases in between. The CDR3 reads CASSLTDNSPLHF. The CDR3, as DNA: TGTGCCAGCAGCTTGACAGATAATTCACCCCTCCACTTT.

The chain uses TRBV4-2 and TRBJ1-4, with TRBD1 identical over 7 bases. V was clipped by 4 bases and J by 4 bases; unmatched bases: 3. This CDR3 is 14 amino acids long. Germline V CDR1 and CDR2: LGHNA, YNFKEQ. CDR3 amino acids: CASSRTGVNEKLFF. The DNA of the CDR3 is TGTGCCAGCAGCCGAACAGGGGTTAATGAAAAACTGTTTTTT.

The rearrangement links TRBV7-6 to TRBJ1-4; tentative D call: TRBD1 (5 bases). The CDR3 length is 15 residues. CDR1 SGHVS and CDR2 FNYEAQ come from the germline V gene. Trimming stripped 4 bases from V and 1 base from J, with 10 bases between. For the CDR3, the DNA is TGTGCCAGCAGCTCGGTGGGGGGAACTAATGAAAAACTGTTTTTT. Protein sequence: CASSSVGGTNEKLFF.

The chain uses TRBV28 and TRBJ2-7, with D maybe TRBD1 (6 bases). CDR3 length: 16 residues. From germline, CDR1 is MDHEN and CDR2 SYDVKM. Trimming cost V 3 bases and J 2 bases, with 17 bases left between them. DNA for the CDR3: TGTGCCAGCAGTTTGGGGGCGAATATCCTTCCCTACGAGCAGTACTTC. This gives the protein CASSLGANILPYEQYF.

This clone has a single count. V and J are TRBV27 and TRBJ1-1; D is perhaps TRBD1 (5 bases). Deletions cut 6 bases from V and 1 base from J, with 12 bases between. This CDR3 has 14 amino acids. Germline V gives CDR1 MNHEY, CDR2 SMNVEV (reference sequence). The CDR3 here is CASRWGLGNTEAFF. Here the CDR3 DNA reads TGTGCCAGCAGGTGGGGCTTGGGGAACACTGAAGCTTTCTTT.

The chain links TRBV7-9 to TRBJ2-7; D might be TRBD1 (5 bases). Trimming took 1 base from V and 1 from J, leaving 8 bases between them. The CDR3 extends over 14 amino acids. The germline CDR1 and CDR2 sequences are SEHNR and FQNEAQ (reference sequence). CDR3 amino acids: CASSLGGRSYEQYF. CDR3 coding DNA: TGTGCCAGCAGCTTAGGGGGCCGGTCCTACGAGCAGTACTTC.

The chain is built from TRBV6-1 and TRBJ2-7; the match to TRBD2 covers 12 bases. The germline V gene has CDR1 MNHNS and CDR2 SASEGT. This CDR3 contains 19 residues. Losses at the gene ends were 4 bases for V and 2 bases for J; bases not matched to a gene: 15. The DNA for the CDR3 is TGTGCCAGCAGTGCAGGTCCTGGGACTAGCGGGTCGGGGGCCTACGAGCAGTACTTC. This encodes CASSAGPGTSGSGAYEQYF.

The J gene is TRBJ2-1, the V gene TRBV19, with 8 bases identical to TRBD2. Germline V CDR1 and CDR2: LNHDA, SQIVND (reference sequence). V was clipped by 2 bases and J by 7 bases; unmatched bases: 7. The CDR3 is 15 amino acids. DNA for the CDR3: TGTGCCAGTAGTATAACGCGGGGGGCCCGGAATGAGCAGTTCTTC. It translates to CASSITRGARNEQFF.

The rearrangement links TRBV7-3 to TRBJ2-1; 14 nucleotides agree with TRBD2. This CDR3 is 19 amino acids long. Germline V gene data show CDR1 as SGHTA and CDR2 as FQGTGA. J was trimmed by 0 bases and V by 5 bases; bases with no gene match: 9. The CDR3: CASSLNAGTSGSSYNEQFF. The DNA for the CDR3 is TGTGCCAGCAGCCTAAACGCCGGGACTAGCGGGAGCTCCTACAATGAGCAGTTCTTC.

The chain is built from TRBV5-1 and TRBJ1-3; D is perhaps TRBD1 (6 bases). Trimming removed 0 bases at V and 3 bases at J, with 7 bases between. The CDR3 covers 14 residues. The germline gives CDR1 SGHRS, CDR2 YFSETQ. The CDR3: CASSLAGVGNTIYF. The CDR3 nucleotides are TGCGCCAGCAGCTTGGCAGGGGTTGGAAACACCATATATTTT.

The chain recombines TRBV13 with TRBJ1-1, with D tentatively TRBD1 (6 bases). V was cut by 10 bases and J by 1 base, with 22 bases left in between. Germline CDR1 reads PRHDT; CDR2 reads FYEKMQ (reference sequence). The CDR3 runs to 16 residues. The CDR3 reads CATQEGGQGSNTEAFF. In DNA, the CDR3 is TGTGCCACCCAAGAGGGGGGGCAAGGGTCGAACACTGAAGCTTTCTTT.

V and J are TRBV14 and TRBJ1-2, with D possibly TRBD1 on 6 matching bases. The V end was cut by 5 bases, the J end by 4 bases, with 14 bases between. Germline lookup yields CDR1 SGHDN and CDR2 FVKESK. The CDR3 is 14 amino acids. CDR3 amino acids: CASSARGQAYGYTF. The CDR3 DNA is TGTGCCAGCAGCGCCAGGGGTCAGGCCTATGGCTACACCTTC.

The chain recombines TRBV27 with TRBJ2-7; D is possibly TRBD2 (6 bases). V gave up 5 bases and J gave up 2 bases, with 13 bases separating them. CDR1 is MNHEY, CDR2 SMNVEV, per germline (reference sequence). This CDR3 comprises 14 residues. CDR3 DNA: TGTGCCAGCAGTCCAAGTCGCGGGACCTACGAGCAGTACTTC. Encoded protein: CASSPSRGTYEQYF.

The chain carries TRBV5-1 and TRBJ1-1; D ambiguous. Germline lookup yields CDR1 SGHRS and CDR2 YFSETQ. The V and J ends lost 4 bases and 4 bases respectively, with 11 bases between them. This CDR3 has 13 amino acids. This CDR3 reads CASSPLTSTEAFF. The CDR3 coding sequence is TGCGCCAGCAGCCCTTTAACAAGCACTGAAGCTTTCTTT.

The chain is built from TRBV2 and TRBJ2-1, with D perhaps TRBD2 (5 bases). V was clipped by 6 bases and J by 6 bases, with 18 bases between them. The germline V gene has CDR1 SNHLY and CDR2 FYNNEI. The CDR3 runs to 15 residues. CDR3 in DNA: TGTGCCAGCAGGGCCCAAGGGAGATTTCGCAATGAGCAGTTCTTC. Translated, it gives CASRAQGRFRNEQFF.

The chain recombines TRBV5-4 with TRBJ1-6, with D possibly TRBD1 on 5 matching bases. CDR3 length equals 14 residues. Germline V gene lookup returns CDR1 SGHNT and CDR2 YYREEE (reference sequence). The V end lost 2 bases, the J end lost 7 bases, and 10 bases lay between the germline ends. This CDR3 is CASSFGQGNSPLHF. The CDR3 DNA is TGTGCCAGCAGCTTTGGGCAGGGAAATTCACCCCTCCACTTT.

Only one count was recorded for this clone. The chain links TRBV3-1 (or the pseudogene TRBV3-2) to TRBJ2-7, with D unresolved. CDR1 is LGHDT and CDR2 is YNNKEL in the germline V gene (reference sequence). V was clipped by 1 base and J by 0 bases, with 4 bases between them. The CDR3 spans 13 residues. This CDR3 reads CASSQVHSYEQYF. DNA for the CDR3: TGTGCCAGCAGCCAAGTCCACTCCTACGAGCAGTACTTC.

The CDR3 DNA reads TGTGCCAGCAGCCCAGGGACTAGCACAGATACGCAGTATTTT. It specifies CASSPGTSTDTQYF. V is TRBV7-3 and J is TRBJ2-3; D might be TRBD2 (6 bases). This CDR3 contains 14 residues. Germline CDR1 SGHTA, CDR2 FQGTGA. V lost 5 bases and J 0 bases, leaving 9 bases between the germline ends.

The CDR3 region is CASSLGGTSGEAFF. In nucleotides, the CDR3 is TGTGCCAGCAGCTTAGGAGGTACTAGCGGCGAAGCTTTCTTT. The chain carries TRBV7-9 and TRBJ1-1; D not certain. Germline loops: CDR1 SEHNR, CDR2 FQNEAQ (reference sequence). V was pared by 1 base and J by 8 bases, with 14 bases between. This CDR3 region has 14 residues.

About this clone: This same CDR3 is encoded by further DNA sequences in the sample. V usage is TRBV7-9 and J usage is TRBJ1-1, with a weak D call TRBD1 (5 bases). From germline, CDR1 is SEHNR and CDR2 FQNEAQ (reference sequence). CDR3 size: 13 residues. V gave up 3 bases and J gave up 4 bases, with 9 bases separating them. CDR3 DNA: TGTGCCAGCAGCTTGGGGGGTGGCACTGAAGCTTTCTTT. Protein product: CASSLGGGTEAFF.

This chain joins TRBV5-1 and TRBJ2-3; 9 bases are shared with TRBD2. CDR1 and CDR2 from the germline V gene are SGHRS and YFSETQ. Germline trimming cut 3 bases from V and 4 bases from J; bases unmatched to any gene: 9. The CDR3 sequence is 16 residues long. The chain's CDR3 is CASSSEPSGMADTQYF. For the CDR3, the DNA is TGCGCCAGCAGCTCCGAACCTAGCGGGATGGCAGATACGCAGTATTTT.

The CDR3 protein is CASNLGGAGVNEQFF. The CDR3, as DNA: TGCGCCAGCAATTTGGGGGGGGCCGGAGTGAATGAGCAGTTCTTC. The J gene is TRBJ2-1, the V gene TRBV5-1, with D maybe TRBD2 (7 bases). This CDR3 has 15 residues. Germline V gives CDR1 SGHRS, CDR2 YFSETQ. Trimming removed 6 bases from V and 7 bases from J, with 20 bases in between.

This clone was found once. The chain joins TRBV10-1 to TRBJ2-2; D gene unclear. The V gene lost 4 bases and the J gene lost 8 bases, with 8 bases spanning the gap. Germline V gene sequence: CDR1 WNHNN, CDR2 SYGVQD (reference sequence). The CDR3 runs 12 residues. For the CDR3, the DNA is TGCGCCAGCAGTGCGCGATGGGGGGAGCTGTTTTTT. Residues: CASSARWGELFF.